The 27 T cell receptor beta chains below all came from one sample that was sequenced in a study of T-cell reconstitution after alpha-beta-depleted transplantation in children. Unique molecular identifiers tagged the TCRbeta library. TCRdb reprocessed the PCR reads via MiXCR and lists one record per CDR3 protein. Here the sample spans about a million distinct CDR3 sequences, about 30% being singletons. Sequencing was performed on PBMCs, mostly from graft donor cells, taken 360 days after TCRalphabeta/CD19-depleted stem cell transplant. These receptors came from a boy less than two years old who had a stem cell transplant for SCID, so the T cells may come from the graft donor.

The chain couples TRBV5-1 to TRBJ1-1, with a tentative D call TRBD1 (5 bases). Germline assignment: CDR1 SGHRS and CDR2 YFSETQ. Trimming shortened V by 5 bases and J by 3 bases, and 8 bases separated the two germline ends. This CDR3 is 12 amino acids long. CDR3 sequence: CASRAGDTEAFF. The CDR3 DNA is TGCGCCAGCAGAGCGGGGGACACTGAAGCTTTCTTT.

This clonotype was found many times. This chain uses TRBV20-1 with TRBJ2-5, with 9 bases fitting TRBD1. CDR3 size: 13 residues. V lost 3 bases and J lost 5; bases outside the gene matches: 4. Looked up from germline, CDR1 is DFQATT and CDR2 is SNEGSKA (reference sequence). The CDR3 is CSARGTGWETQYF. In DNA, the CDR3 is TGCAGTGCTAGGGGGACAGGGTGGGAGACCCAGTACTTC.

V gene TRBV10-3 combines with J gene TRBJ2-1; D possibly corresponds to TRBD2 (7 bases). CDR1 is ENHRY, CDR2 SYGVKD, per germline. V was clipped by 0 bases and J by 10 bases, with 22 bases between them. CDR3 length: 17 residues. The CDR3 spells CAISESAVGQRGGEQFF. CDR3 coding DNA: TGTGCCATCAGTGAGTCTGCGGTGGGCCAGAGGGGGGGGGAGCAGTTCTTC.

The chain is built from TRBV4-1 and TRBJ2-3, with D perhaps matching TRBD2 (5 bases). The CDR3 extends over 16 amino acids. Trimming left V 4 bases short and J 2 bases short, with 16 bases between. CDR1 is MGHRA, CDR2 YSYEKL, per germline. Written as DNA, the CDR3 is TGCGCCAGCAGCCTCGTTGAGGGCGGACCCACAGATACGCAGTATTTT. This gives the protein CASSLVEGGPTDTQYF.

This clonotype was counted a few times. CDR3 DNA: TGCAGTGCTAGAGAAGGGAGCTCCTACGAGCAGTACTTC. Its protein product is CSAREGSSYEQYF. The genes are TRBV20-1 and TRBJ2-7, with D perhaps TRBD2 (5 bases). The CDR3 extends over 13 amino acids. V was clipped by 0 bases and J by 0 bases, with 6 bases between them. Germline CDR1 DFQATT, CDR2 SNEGSKA (reference sequence).

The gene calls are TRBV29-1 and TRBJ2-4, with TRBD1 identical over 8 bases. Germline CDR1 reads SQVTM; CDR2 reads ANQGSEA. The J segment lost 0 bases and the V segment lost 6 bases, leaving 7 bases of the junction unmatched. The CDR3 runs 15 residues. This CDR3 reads CSVSDRGLAKNIQYF. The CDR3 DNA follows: TGCAGCGTCTCCGACAGGGGACTAGCCAAAAACATTCAGTACTTC.

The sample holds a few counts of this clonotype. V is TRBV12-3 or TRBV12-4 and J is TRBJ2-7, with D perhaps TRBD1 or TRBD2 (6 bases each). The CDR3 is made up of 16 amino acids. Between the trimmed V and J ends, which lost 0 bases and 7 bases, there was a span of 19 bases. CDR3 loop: CASSLARRTAGREQYF. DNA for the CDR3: TGTGCCAGCAGTTTAGCTCGTAGGACAGCGGGTCGGGAGCAGTACTTC.

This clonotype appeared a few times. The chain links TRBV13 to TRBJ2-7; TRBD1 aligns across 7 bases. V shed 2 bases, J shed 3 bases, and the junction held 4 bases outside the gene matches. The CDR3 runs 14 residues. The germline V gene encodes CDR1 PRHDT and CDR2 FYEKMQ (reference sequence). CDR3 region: CASSLRGGRYEQYF. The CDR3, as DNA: TGTGCCAGCAGCTTAAGAGGGGGCCGCTACGAGCAGTACTTC.

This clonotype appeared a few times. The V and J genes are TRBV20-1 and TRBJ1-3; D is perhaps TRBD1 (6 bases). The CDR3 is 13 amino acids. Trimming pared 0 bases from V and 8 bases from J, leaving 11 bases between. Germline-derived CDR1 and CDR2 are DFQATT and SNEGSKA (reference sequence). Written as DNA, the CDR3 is TGCAGTGCTAGAGACAGGGGCGGTTACACCATATATTTT. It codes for CSARDRGGYTIYF.

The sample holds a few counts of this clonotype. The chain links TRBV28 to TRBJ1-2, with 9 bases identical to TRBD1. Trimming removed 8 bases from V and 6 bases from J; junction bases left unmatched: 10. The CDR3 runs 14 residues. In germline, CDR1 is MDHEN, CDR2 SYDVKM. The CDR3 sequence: CASYRPGQGHGYTF. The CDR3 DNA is TGTGCCAGCTACCGACCGGGACAGGGACATGGCTACACCTTC.

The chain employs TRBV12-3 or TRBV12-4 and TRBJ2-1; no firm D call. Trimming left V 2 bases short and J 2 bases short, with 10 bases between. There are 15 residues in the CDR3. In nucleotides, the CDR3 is TGTGCCAGCAGTTTAACGGGCCCCCCCTACAATGAGCAGTTCTTC. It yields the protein CASSLTGPPYNEQFF.

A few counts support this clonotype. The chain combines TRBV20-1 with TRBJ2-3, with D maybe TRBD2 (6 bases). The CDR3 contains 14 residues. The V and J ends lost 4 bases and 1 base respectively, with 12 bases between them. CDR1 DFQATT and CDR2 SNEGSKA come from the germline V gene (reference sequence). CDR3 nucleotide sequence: TGCAGTGCTACCTCGGGGGTCGGCACAGATACGCAGTATTTT. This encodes CSATSGVGTDTQYF.

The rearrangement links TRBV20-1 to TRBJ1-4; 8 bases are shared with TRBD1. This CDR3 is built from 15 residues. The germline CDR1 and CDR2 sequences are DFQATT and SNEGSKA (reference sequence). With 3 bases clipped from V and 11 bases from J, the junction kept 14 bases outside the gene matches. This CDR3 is CSARPQDRASNKLFF. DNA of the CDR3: TGCAGTGCTAGGCCCCAGGACAGGGCCTCGAACAAACTGTTTTTT.

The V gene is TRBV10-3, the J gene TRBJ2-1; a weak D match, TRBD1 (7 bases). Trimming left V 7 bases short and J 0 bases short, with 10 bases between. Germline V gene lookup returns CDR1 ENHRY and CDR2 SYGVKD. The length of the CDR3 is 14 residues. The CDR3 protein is CAIMRDSSYNEQFF. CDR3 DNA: TGTGCCATCATGCGGGACAGCTCCTACAATGAGCAGTTCTTC.

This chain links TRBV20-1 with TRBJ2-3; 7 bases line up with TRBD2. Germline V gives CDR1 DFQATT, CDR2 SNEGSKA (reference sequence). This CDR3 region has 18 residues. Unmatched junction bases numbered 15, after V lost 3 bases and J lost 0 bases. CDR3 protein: CSASPRGEVFFSTDTQYF. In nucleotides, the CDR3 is TGCAGTGCTAGTCCCCGGGGGGAGGTTTTCTTCAGCACAGATACGCAGTATTTT.

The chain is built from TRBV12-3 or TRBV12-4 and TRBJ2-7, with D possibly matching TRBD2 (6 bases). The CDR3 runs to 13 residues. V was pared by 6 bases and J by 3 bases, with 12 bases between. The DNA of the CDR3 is TGTGCCAGCAGCTACGGGACTTTCTACGAGCAGTACTTC. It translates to CASSYGTFYEQYF.

CDR3 sequence (DNA): TGTGCCAGCAGAAGGGGAGGATCCGGGGAGCTGTTTTTT. Residues: CASRRGGSGELFF. This sequence joins TRBV6-1 and TRBJ2-2; D is possibly TRBD2 (6 bases). The CDR3 sequence is 13 residues long. Deletions cut 6 bases from V and 6 bases from J, with 11 bases between. Per the germline V gene, CDR1 is MNHNS and CDR2 is SASEGT.

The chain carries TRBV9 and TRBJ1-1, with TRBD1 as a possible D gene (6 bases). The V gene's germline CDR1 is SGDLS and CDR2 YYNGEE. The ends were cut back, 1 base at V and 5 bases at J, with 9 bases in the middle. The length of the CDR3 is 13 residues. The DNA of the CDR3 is TGTGCCAGCAGCGTACAGGGGTTGACTGAAGCTTTCTTT. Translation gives CASSVQGLTEAFF.

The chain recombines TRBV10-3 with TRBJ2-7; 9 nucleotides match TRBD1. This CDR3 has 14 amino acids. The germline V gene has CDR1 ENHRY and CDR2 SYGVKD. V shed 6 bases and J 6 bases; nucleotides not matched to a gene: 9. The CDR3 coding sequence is TGTGCCATCAGACTCCGGGACAGGGTGTCCGAGCAGTACTTC. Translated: CAIRLRDRVSEQYF.

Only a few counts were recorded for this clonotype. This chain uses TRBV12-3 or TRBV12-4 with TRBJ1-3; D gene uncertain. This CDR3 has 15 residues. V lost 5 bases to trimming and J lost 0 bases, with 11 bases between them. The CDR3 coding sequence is TGTGCCAGCAGTGGCAACCCGAGCTCTGGAAACACCATATATTTT. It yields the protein CASSGNPSSGNTIYF.

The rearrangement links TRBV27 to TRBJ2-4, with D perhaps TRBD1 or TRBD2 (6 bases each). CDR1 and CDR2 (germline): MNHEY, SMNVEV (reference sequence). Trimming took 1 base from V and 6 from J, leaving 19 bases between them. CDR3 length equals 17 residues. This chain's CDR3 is CASSLWSGGVKGNIQYF. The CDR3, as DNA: TGTGCCAGCAGTTTATGGTCCGGGGGCGTAAAGGGAAACATTCAGTACTTC.

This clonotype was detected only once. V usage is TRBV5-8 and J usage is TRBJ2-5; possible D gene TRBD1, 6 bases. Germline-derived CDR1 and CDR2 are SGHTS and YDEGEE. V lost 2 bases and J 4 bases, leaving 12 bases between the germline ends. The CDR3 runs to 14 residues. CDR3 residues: CASSFPTGVETQYF. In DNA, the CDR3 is TGTGCCAGCAGCTTCCCGACAGGCGTAGAGACCCAGTACTTC. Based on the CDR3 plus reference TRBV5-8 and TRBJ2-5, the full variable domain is EAGVTQSPTHLIKTRGQQATLRCSPISGHTSVYWYQQALGLGLQFLLWYDEGEERNRGNFPPRFSGRQFPNYSSELNVNALELEDSALYLCASSFPTGVETQYFGPGTRLLVL.

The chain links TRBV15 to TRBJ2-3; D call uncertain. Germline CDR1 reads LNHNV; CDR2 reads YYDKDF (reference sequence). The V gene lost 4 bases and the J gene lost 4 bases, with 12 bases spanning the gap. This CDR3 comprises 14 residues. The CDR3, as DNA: TGTGCCACCAGCACCAGAAACCCACCAGATACGCAGTATTTT. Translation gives CATSTRNPPDTQYF. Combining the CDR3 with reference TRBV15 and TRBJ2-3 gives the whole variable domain DAMVIQNPRYQVTQFGKPVTLSCSQTLNHNVMYWYQQKSSQAPKLLFHYYDKDFNNEADTPDNFQSRRPNTSFCFLDIRSPGLGDTAMYLCATSTRNPPDTQYFGPGTRLTVL.

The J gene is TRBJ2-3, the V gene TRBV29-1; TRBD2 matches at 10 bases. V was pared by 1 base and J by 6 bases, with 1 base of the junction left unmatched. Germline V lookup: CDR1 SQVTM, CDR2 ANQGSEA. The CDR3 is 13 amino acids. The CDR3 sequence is CSVEVSGGDTQYF. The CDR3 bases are TGCAGCGTTGAAGTTAGCGGGGGGGATACGCAGTATTTT.

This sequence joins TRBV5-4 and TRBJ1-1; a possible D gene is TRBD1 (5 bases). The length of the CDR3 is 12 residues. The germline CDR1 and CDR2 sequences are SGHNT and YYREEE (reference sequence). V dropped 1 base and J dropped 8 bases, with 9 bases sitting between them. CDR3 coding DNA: TGTGCCAGCAGCTTGTCCAGGGAGGAAGCTTTCTTT. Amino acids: CASSLSREEAFF.

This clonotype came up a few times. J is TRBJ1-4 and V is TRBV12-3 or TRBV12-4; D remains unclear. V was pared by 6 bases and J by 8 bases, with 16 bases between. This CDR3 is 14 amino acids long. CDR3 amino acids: CASSRPGAREKLFF. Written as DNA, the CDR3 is TGTGCCAGCAGCCGACCGGGCGCGAGGGAAAAACTGTTTTTT.

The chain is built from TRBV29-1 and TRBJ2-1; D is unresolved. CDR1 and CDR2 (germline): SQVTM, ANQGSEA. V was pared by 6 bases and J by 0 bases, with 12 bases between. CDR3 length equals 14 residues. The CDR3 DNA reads TGCAGCGTGGCGCGTATAAGCTCCTACAATGAGCAGTTCTTC. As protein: CSVARISSYNEQFF.